This T cell receptor (beta chain) was identified in a study of blood T cell repertoires in COVID-19. Study-level background: Both acute and convalescent COVID-19 samples were obtained from the United States, Italy and Spain. Nucleic acid was either cDNA or gDNA, and it came from T cells, B-cell-depleted T cells, or PBMCs.

The ends were cut back, 1 base at V and 3 bases at J, with 7 bases in the middle. In germline, CDR1 is LGHDT, CDR2 YNNKEL (reference sequence). The length of the CDR3 is 14 residues. On this clone itself: The same CDR3 can be traced to other DNA sequences in this sample.

Authors' methods: It was from reference gene primer amplification that nucleated cell counts were estimated. TCRdb's table, derived via immunoSEQ multiplex PCR, lists solely in-frame clones and lacks some. V and J calls and clone size are those listed in that table; D and trimming were worked out from the DNA. The sample lists just over 90,000 clones; approximately 86% were seen once. Sample: peripheral blood. The chain couples TRBV3-1 (or the pseudogene TRBV3-2) to TRBJ1-3, with D hard to call. This receptor was taken from a woman aged 80 or over with acute or convalescent COVID-19. CDR3 amino acids: CASSQGGGGNTIYF. The CDR3 DNA follows: TGTGCCAGCAGCCAAGGGGGAGGTGGAAACACCATATATTTT.